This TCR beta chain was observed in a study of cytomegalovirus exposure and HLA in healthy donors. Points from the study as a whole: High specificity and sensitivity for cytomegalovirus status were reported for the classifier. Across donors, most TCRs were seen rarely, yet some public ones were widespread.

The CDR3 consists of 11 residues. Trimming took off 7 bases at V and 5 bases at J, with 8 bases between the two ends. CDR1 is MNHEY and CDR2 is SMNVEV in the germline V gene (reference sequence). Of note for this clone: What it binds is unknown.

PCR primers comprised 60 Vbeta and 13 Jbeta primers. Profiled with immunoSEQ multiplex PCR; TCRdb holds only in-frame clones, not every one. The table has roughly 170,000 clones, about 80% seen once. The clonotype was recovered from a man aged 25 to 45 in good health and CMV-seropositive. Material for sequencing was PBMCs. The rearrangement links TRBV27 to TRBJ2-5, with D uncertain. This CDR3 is CASTLGETQYF. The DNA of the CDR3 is TGTGCCAGCACCCTCGGGGAGACCCAGTACTTC.